This passage covers 13 T cell receptor beta chains from one sample sequenced in a study of blood T cell repertoires in COVID-19. The protocol was immunoSEQ multiplex PCR, while the TCRdb copy is restricted to in-frame clones and leaves out a portion. The data contain 100,000 or so clones, around 81% of them seen just once; the ten biggest clones take up 4.1%. The sequenced material came from peripheral blood. The receptors were gathered from a man in his sixties with acute or convalescent COVID-19.

The chain combines TRBV10-2 with TRBJ1-1, with D unresolved. The CDR3 has 12 amino acids. Trimming pared 6 bases from V and 1 base from J, leaving 6 bases between. Germline CDR1 reads WSHSY; CDR2 reads SAAADI. The CDR3 DNA sequence: TGCGCCAGCAGGGGAGGGAACACTGAAGCTTTCTTT. Residues: CASRGGNTEAFF.

The chain combines TRBV30 with TRBJ1-6; D unresolved. V dropped 4 bases and J dropped 5 bases, with 27 bases sitting between them. Germline assignment: CDR1 GTSNPN and CDR2 SVGIG (reference sequence). The CDR3 length is 19 residues. In nucleotides, the CDR3 is TGTGCCTGGATTAAAAGCGTTCACCGGGTAAAGAGGGATAATTCACCCCTCCACTTT. It codes for CAWIKSVHRVKRDNSPLHF. Based on the CDR3 plus reference TRBV30 and TRBJ1-6, the full variable domain is SQTIHQWPATLVQPVGSPLSLECTVEGTSNPNLYWYRQAAGRGLQLLFYSVGIGQISSEVPQNLSASRPQDRQFILSSKKLLLSDSGFYLCAWIKSVHRVKRDNSPLHFGNGTRLTVT.

The gene calls are TRBV9 and TRBJ1-3; weak D call: TRBD1 (5 bases). The V end was cut by 0 bases, the J end by 1 base, with 8 bases between. The CDR3 contains 15 residues. Germline CDR1 and CDR2: SGDLS and YYNGEE. CDR3 DNA sequence: TGTGCCAGCAGCGTAGGGACAACATCTGGAAACACCATATATTTT. Amino acid sequence: CASSVGTTSGNTIYF.

This clone occurred a few times. The rearrangement links TRBV9 to TRBJ2-3; the match to TRBD1 covers 7 bases. J was trimmed by 6 bases and V by 2 bases; bases with no gene match: 6. From germline, CDR1 is SGDLS and CDR2 YYNGEE. This CDR3 spans 14 amino acids. The CDR3 loop reads CASSVQGDQDTQYF. The CDR3 DNA is TGTGCCAGCAGCGTTCAGGGGGATCAGGATACGCAGTATTTT. Based on the CDR3 plus reference TRBV9 and TRBJ2-3, the full variable domain is DSGVTQTPKHLITATGQRVTLRCSPRSGDLSVYWYQQSLDQGLQFLIQYYNGEERAKGNILERFSAQQFPDLHSELNLSSLELGDSALYFCASSVQGDQDTQYFGPGTRLTVL.

This chain joins TRBV5-1 and TRBJ2-7; TRBD2 agrees at 7 bases. CDR3 length: 15 amino acids. Germline V gene lookup returns CDR1 SGHRS and CDR2 YFSETQ. Trimming removed 5 bases from V and 0 bases from J; junction bases left unmatched: 8. CDR3 DNA sequence: TGCGCCAGCAGAGCCGGGGCGGGAGACTCCTACGAGCAGTACGTC. It specifies CASRAGAGDSYEQYV.

Only one count was recorded for this clone. The V call is TRBV3-1 (or the pseudogene TRBV3-2), the J call TRBJ1-5; D call uncertain. V was cut by 5 bases and J by 1 base, with 6 bases left in between. CDR1 is LGHDT, CDR2 YNNKEL, per germline (reference sequence). This CDR3 comprises 13 residues. In DNA, the CDR3 is TGTGCCAGCAGCGGGCAGAGCAATCAGCCCCAGCATTTT. It encodes CASSGQSNQPQHF.

Here the CDR3 DNA reads TGTGCCAGCAGCCGTCAACAGGGGGCGGGGGAGACCCAGTACTTC. Its translation: CASSRQQGAGETQYF. V gene TRBV7-2 combines with J gene TRBJ2-5; 9 positions match TRBD1. This CDR3 has 15 amino acids. V lost 5 bases and J lost 5; bases outside the gene matches: 9. Germline lookup yields CDR1 SGHTA and CDR2 FQGNSA.

The J gene is TRBJ1-1, the V gene TRBV9; D call uncertain. The germline gives CDR1 SGDLS, CDR2 YYNGEE. V gave up 0 bases and J gave up 3 bases, with 9 bases separating them. This CDR3 contains 14 residues. In nucleotides, the CDR3 is TGTGCCAGCAGCGTAGGTCCCGTCGACACTGAAGCTTTCTTT. This encodes CASSVGPVDTEAFF. Together with reference TRBV9 and TRBJ1-1, the CDR3 gives the full variable domain: DSGVTQTPKHLITATGQRVTLRCSPRSGDLSVYWYQQSLDQGLQFLIQYYNGEERAKGNILERFSAQQFPDLHSELNLSSLELGDSALYFCASSVGPVDTEAFFGQGTRLTVV.

This chain joins TRBV7-2 and TRBJ1-4; a possible D gene is TRBD1 (6 bases). Trimming took off 2 bases at V and 10 bases at J, with 17 bases between the two ends. The length of the CDR3 is 15 residues. From germline, CDR1 is SGHTA and CDR2 FQGNSA. The CDR3 sequence: CASSLSIMGAGKLFF. CDR3 sequence (DNA): TGTGCCAGCAGCTTATCTATAATGGGGGCGGGAAAACTGTTTTTT. The full variable domain, in which reference TRBV7-2 and TRBJ1-4 provide the parts outside the CDR3, is GAGVSQSPSNKVTEKGKDVELRCDPISGHTALYWYRQSLGQGLEFLIYFQGNSAPDKSGLPSDRFSAERTGGSVSTLTIQRTQQEDSAVYLCASSLSIMGAGKLFFGSGTQLSVL.

This rearrangement joins TRBV11-3 to TRBJ1-5; maybe TRBD1 (5 bases). This CDR3 has 15 residues. Trimming stripped 6 bases from V and 2 bases from J, with 14 bases between. Germline loops: CDR1 SGHNT, CDR2 YENEEA. CDR3 sequence reads: CASSFPGGGNQPQHF. CDR3 bases: TGTGCCAGCAGTTTCCCTGGGGGGGGCAATCAGCCCCAGCATTTT.

This clone was observed a single time. This rearrangement joins TRBV7-9 to TRBJ2-7; weak D call: TRBD2 (5 bases). CDR1 is SEHNR, CDR2 FQNEAQ, per germline (reference sequence). Deletions cut 5 bases from V and 2 bases from J, with 16 bases between. The CDR3 has 15 amino acids. The CDR3 nucleotides are TGTGCCAGCAGCCAAGACGAGGGTTCGGCCTACGAGCAGTACTTC. Encoded protein: CASSQDEGSAYEQYF.

The V call is TRBV11-2, the J call TRBJ1-6, with D perhaps TRBD1 (5 bases). CDR3 length: 12 amino acids. Trimming pared 5 bases from V and 9 bases from J, leaving 8 bases between. Germline loops: CDR1 SGHAT, CDR2 FQNNGV. DNA of the CDR3: TGTGCCAGCAGCCAGGACATTTCACCCCTCCACTTT. This encodes CASSQDISPLHF. The whole variable domain, filled in from reference TRBV11-2 and TRBJ1-6, reads EAGVAQSPRYKIIEKRQSVAFWCNPISGHATLYWYQQILGQGPKLLIQFQNNGVVDDSQLPKDRFSAERLKGVDSTLKIQPAKLEDSAVYLCASSQDISPLHFGNGTRLTVT.

V gene TRBV7-2 combines with J gene TRBJ2-5; a possible D gene is TRBD2 (6 bases). Germline V lookup: CDR1 SGHTA, CDR2 FQGNSA. The CDR3 is made up of 14 amino acids. V lost 1 base and J lost 2, with 8 bases in between. The CDR3 bases are TGTGCCAGCAGCTTAGTTCGGGGGCAAGAGACCCAGTACTTC. This codes for CASSLVRGQETQYF.